This TCR beta chain was captured in a study of control samples from healthy donors and cancer patients. There are 15 residues in the CDR3. CDR1 MNHEY and CDR2 SMNVEV come from the germline V gene (reference sequence). Trimming pared 4 bases from V and 3 bases from J, leaving 15 bases between. Sequencing was performed with immunoSEQ multiplex PCR; in TCRdb, only in-frame clones are kept and a portion is missing. The sample comprises about 180,000 clones, 90% of which are singletons, and 1.3% to 1.5% rests with the top ten. The TCR was taken from a woman between 50 and 59 years old in good health. Sequenced material: blood. The rearrangement uses TRBV27 and TRBJ1-1; D possibly corresponds to TRBD1 (6 bases). DNA of the CDR3: TGTGCCAGCAGTTCGAGGGGGGGAGGGGACACTGAAGCTTTCTTT. This gives the protein CASSSRGGGDTEAFF.